This TCR beta chain comes out of a study of T cells after yellow fever vaccination. Trimming took off 1 base at V and 2 bases at J, with 15 bases between the two ends. The CDR3 spans 16 residues. Germline lookup yields CDR1 SGHRS and CDR2 YFSETQ. TCRdb re-called the 5' RACE reads through MiXCR, storing one row per CDR3 protein. The table shows about 630,000 distinct CDR3 sequences, with 12% occurring only once. The sample was PBMCs, taken on the day of the yellow fever booster vaccination. The V call is TRBV5-1, the J call TRBJ2-5; the D gene could be TRBD1 or TRBD2 (7 bases each). The receptor was derived from a man aged 30-40 years who received the YFV17D yellow fever vaccine. CDR3 in amino acids: CASSLNSGGGQETQYF. DNA of the CDR3: TGCGCCAGCAGCTTGAATTCAGGGGGAGGGCAAGAGACCCAGTACTTC.